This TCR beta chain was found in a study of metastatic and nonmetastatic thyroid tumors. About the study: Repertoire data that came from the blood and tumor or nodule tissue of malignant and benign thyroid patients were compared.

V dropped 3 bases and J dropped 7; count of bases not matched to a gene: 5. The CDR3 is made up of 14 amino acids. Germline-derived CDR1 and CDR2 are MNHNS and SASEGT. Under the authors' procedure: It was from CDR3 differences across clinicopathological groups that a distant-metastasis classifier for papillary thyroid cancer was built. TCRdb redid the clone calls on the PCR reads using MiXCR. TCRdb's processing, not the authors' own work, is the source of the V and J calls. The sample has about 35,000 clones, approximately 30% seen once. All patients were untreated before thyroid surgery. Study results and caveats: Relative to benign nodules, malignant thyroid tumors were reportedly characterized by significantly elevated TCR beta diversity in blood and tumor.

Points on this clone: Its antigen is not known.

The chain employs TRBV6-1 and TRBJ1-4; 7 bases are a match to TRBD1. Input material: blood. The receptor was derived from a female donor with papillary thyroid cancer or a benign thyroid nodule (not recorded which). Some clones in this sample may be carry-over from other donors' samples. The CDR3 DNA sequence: TGTGCCAGCAGTGATGGAAAGGGGGCTGAAAAACTGTTTTTT. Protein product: CASSDGKGAEKLFF.